The 19 T cell receptor beta chains given below trace back to one sample, sequenced in a study of T cells in Graves' hyperthyroidism and ophthalmopathy. Researchers amplified the TCR beta CDR3 regions from RNA transcripts. The TCR CDR3 first-round RT-PCR relied on the HTBI primer set. TCRdb recomputed calls from the multiplex PCR reads with MiXCR, one row per CDR3 protein. The sample has approximately 740,000 distinct CDR3 sequences, around 15% seen once; the top ten hold about 10%. The sample was blood. Source of these receptors: a woman between 18 and 30 years old with Graves' hyperthyroidism.

This clonotype was counted a few times. CDR3 DNA sequence: TGTGCCAGCAGCCAAGAACCAAGGGTACAACTGTTTTTT. As protein: CASSQEPRVQLFF. The chain carries TRBV3-1 and TRBJ1-4; D gene ambiguous. This CDR3 region has 13 residues. The V end was cut by 0 bases, the J end by 12 bases, with 11 bases between. Per germline, CDR1 LGHDT and CDR2 YNNKEL (reference sequence).

This clonotype was counted ten times or more. This sequence joins TRBV12-3 or TRBV12-4 and TRBJ1-4; no clear D gene. Trimming stripped 2 bases from V and 8 bases from J, with 12 bases between. This CDR3 is built from 14 residues. CDR3 nucleotide sequence: TGTGCCAGCAGTTTAACCGGCGGTGGGGAAAAACTGTTTTTT. This codes for CASSLTGGGEKLFF.

This clonotype was seen ten or more times. The rearrangement uses TRBV6-1 and TRBJ2-1; the D is unclear. The V gene lost 2 bases and the J gene lost 6 bases, with 5 bases spanning the gap. The V gene's germline CDR1 is MNHNS and CDR2 SASEGT. CDR3 length: 12 amino acids. In DNA, the CDR3 is TGTGCCAGCAGTGAAATCGGCAATGAGCAGTTCTTC. Protein product: CASSEIGNEQFF.

The chain couples TRBV14 to TRBJ2-7; 9 nucleotides agree with TRBD2. The V gene end was trimmed by 1 base and the J gene end by 7 bases; junction bases not matched to a gene: 8. CDR1 and CDR2 from the germline V gene are SGHDN and FVKESK. The CDR3 loop spans 15 amino acids. CDR3 protein: CASSQVSSGTSEQYF. The CDR3 region has the DNA TGTGCCAGCAGCCAAGTGTCTAGCGGGACGTCGGAGCAGTACTTC.

With regard to this clonotype: Being one base from a much bigger clone, this may be a read error. This chain connects TRBV28 to TRBJ2-4; D not certain. The V gene's germline CDR1 is MDHEN and CDR2 SYDVKM. Trimming stripped 7 bases from V and 6 bases from J, with 16 bases between. The CDR3 totals 14 residues. CDR3 bases: TGTGCCAGCACCCTTAGAGGCACGATAAACATTCAGTACTTC. This gives the protein CASTLRGTINIQYF. Full variable domain (missing parts from reference TRBV28 and TRBJ2-4): DVKVTQSSRYLVKRTGEKVFLECVQDMDHENMFWYRQDPGLGLRLIYFSYDVKMKEKGDIPEGYSVSREKKERFSLILESASTNQTSMYLCASTLRGTINIQYFGAGTRLSVL.

This clonotype was picked up many times. DNA for the CDR3: TGTGCCAGCAGTTACGGGGACGGGAAAGATACGCAGTATTTT. It yields the protein CASSYGDGKDTQYF. This rearrangement joins TRBV6-5 to TRBJ2-3; D tentatively fits TRBD1 or TRBD2 (5 bases each). The CDR3 is 14 residues long. From germline, CDR1 is MNHEY and CDR2 SVGAGI. V dropped 2 bases and J dropped 5 bases, with 11 bases sitting between them.

This clonotype was recorded at least ten times. The CDR3 bases are TGCAGTGCACCGGGACAGGGGTTCTACGAGCAGTACTTC. It codes for CSAPGQGFYEQYF. The genes are TRBV20-1 and TRBJ2-7; 10 bases are a match to TRBD1. Germline values: CDR1 DFQATT, CDR2 SNEGSKA (reference sequence). V was pared by 6 bases and J by 3 bases, with 5 bases of the junction left unmatched. The CDR3 contains 13 residues.

This clonotype was seen many times. This sequence joins TRBV2 and TRBJ2-1, with a possible D match to TRBD2 (6 bases). This CDR3 is 15 amino acids long. Germline V CDR1 and CDR2: SNHLY, FYNNEI. Trimming stripped 5 bases from V and 7 bases from J, with 18 bases between. In DNA form, the CDR3 reads TGTGCCAGCAGTCGCGGGACCTCCGACGGGAATGAGCAGTTCTTC. Translating it yields CASSRGTSDGNEQFF.

This clonotype was picked up many times. The J gene is TRBJ2-1, the V gene TRBV3-1; perhaps TRBD1 as D (6 bases). This CDR3 region has 17 residues. Trimming removed 1 base from V and 3 bases from J, with 16 bases in between. Germline-derived CDR1 and CDR2 are LGHDT and YNNKEL (reference sequence). The CDR3 spells CASSQGGRQANYNEQFF. The CDR3 DNA sequence: TGTGCCAGCAGCCAAGGGGGTCGACAGGCGAACTACAATGAGCAGTTCTTC.

This clonotype was seen ten or more times. The gene calls are TRBV7-3 and TRBJ2-1; 15 nucleotides line up with TRBD2. V shed 4 bases and J 4 bases; nucleotides not matched to a gene: 5. Germline values: CDR1 SGHTA, CDR2 FQGTGA. The CDR3 spans 17 residues. This CDR3 reads CASSSDGTSGGYNEQFF. The CDR3 region has the DNA TGTGCCAGCAGCTCGGACGGGACTAGCGGGGGGTACAATGAGCAGTTCTTC.

This clonotype occurred many times. V is TRBV2 and J is TRBJ2-1, with 14 positions matching TRBD2. Looked up from germline, CDR1 is SNHLY and CDR2 is FYNNEI. Unmatched junction bases numbered 3, after V lost 6 bases and J lost 8 bases. The CDR3 spans 14 residues. For the CDR3, the DNA is TGTGCCAGCAGCGGGACTAGCGGGAGTCATGAGCAGTTCTTC. It is translated as CASSGTSGSHEQFF.

This clonotype appeared many times. The J gene is TRBJ1-1, the V gene TRBV11-2; tentative D call: TRBD1 (5 bases). Trimming took off 4 bases at V and 1 base at J, with 10 bases between the two ends. The V gene's germline CDR1 is SGHAT and CDR2 FQNNGV. CDR3 size: 14 residues. The chain's CDR3 is CASSSHTGNTEAFF. The DNA for the CDR3 is TGTGCCAGCAGCTCCCACACAGGGAACACTGAAGCTTTCTTT.

This clonotype was seen many times. V gene TRBV7-2 combines with J gene TRBJ1-2; D uncertain. Per germline, CDR1 SGHTA and CDR2 FQGNSA. This CDR3 has 14 amino acids. Trimming stripped 5 bases from V and 5 bases from J, with 15 bases between. Here the CDR3 reads CASSPLAWEYGYTF. The CDR3 coding sequence is TGTGCCAGCAGCCCCCTTGCATGGGAGTATGGCTACACCTTC.

This rearrangement joins TRBV20-1 to TRBJ2-1; 7 bases agree with TRBD2. Germline values: CDR1 DFQATT, CDR2 SNEGSKA (reference sequence). J gave up 4 bases and V 4 bases, and 7 bases lay outside the gene matches. The length of the CDR3 is 14 residues. The CDR3 DNA sequence: TGCAGTGCTACTGGCGGGAGCCTTTACAATGAGCAGTTCTTC. It translates to CSATGGSLYNEQFF.

The table lists this clonotype with a count of one. This chain uses TRBV18 with TRBJ1-5, with unresolved D. V was cut by 1 base and J by 0 bases, with 7 bases left in between. The CDR3 is 15 residues long. Germline lookup yields CDR1 KGHSH and CDR2 LQKENI. Here the CDR3 DNA reads TGTGCCAGCTCACCACGCTCGAATAGCAATCAGCCCCAGCATTTT. This gives the protein CASSPRSNSNQPQHF.

This clonotype has only a few counts. The chain recombines TRBV15 with TRBJ2-7, with 8 bases identical to TRBD1. Germline loops: CDR1 LNHNV, CDR2 YYDKDF (reference sequence). The ends lost 8 bases at V and 6 bases at J; junction bases unmatched: 9. The CDR3 contains 13 residues. The CDR3 loop reads CATSRGLEREQYF. Here the CDR3 DNA reads TGTGCCACCTCCAGGGGGCTGGAGCGCGAGCAGTACTTC.

This clonotype occurred many times. The rearrangement links TRBV13 to TRBJ1-1, with D unresolved. CDR1 PRHDT and CDR2 FYEKMQ come from the germline V gene (reference sequence). CDR3 length: 14 residues. V was cut by 0 bases and J by 0 bases, with 5 bases left in between. The CDR3 coding sequence is TGTGCCAGCAGCTTAGGCCTGGTGAACACTGAAGCTTTCTTT. Amino acids: CASSLGLVNTEAFF.

This clonotype occurred a few times. V gene TRBV29-1 combines with J gene TRBJ1-1, with D possibly being TRBD1 (5 bases). V lost 3 bases, J lost 4 bases, and 12 bases lay in between. The germline CDR1 and CDR2 sequences are SQVTM and ANQGSEA. CDR3 length: 13 amino acids. The CDR3 DNA reads as TGCAGCGTTGAGGGGACCAAAGGCACTGAAGCTTTCTTT. The encoded protein is CSVEGTKGTEAFF.

This clonotype was observed many times. The CDR3 spells CASSLIWNQPQHF. In nucleotides, the CDR3 is TGTGCCAGCAGTTTAATTTGGAATCAGCCCCAGCATTTT. V gene TRBV28 combines with J gene TRBJ1-5; D is unresolved. Trimming shortened V by 2 bases and J by 4 bases, and 6 bases separated the two germline ends. Per the germline V gene, CDR1 is MDHEN and CDR2 is SYDVKM. The CDR3 has 13 residues.